This T cell receptor (beta chain) was recorded in a study of cytomegalovirus exposure and HLA in healthy donors. Study results and limitations: Previously analyzed data showed that most TCR beta V segments were productive at a frequency of about 87% or about 30%. Trimming of TCR beta V- and J-genes showed a link, identified in a later analysis, to a missense DCLRE1C variant.

Amplification used 60 Vbeta primers and 13 Jbeta primers. Sequencing was performed with immunoSEQ multiplex PCR; in TCRdb, only in-frame clones are kept and a portion is missing. The sample lists about 160,000 clones, 75% to 90% occurring once. V lost 4 bases, J lost 5 bases, and 10 bases stayed unmatched. Looked up from germline, CDR1 is MNHEY and CDR2 is SMNVEV (reference sequence). CDR3 length: 15 residues. To note about this clone: As yet, its antigen is unknown.

Sequencing input: PBMCs. The chain links TRBV27 to TRBJ2-7; 8 bases fit TRBD1. This sequence was found in a woman aged 18-29 years in good health and CMV-seronegative. In DNA, the CDR3 is TGTGCCAGCAGTTCAGTCGGGACAGGTCTAAACGAGCAGTACTTC. Translating gives CASSSVGTGLNEQYF.